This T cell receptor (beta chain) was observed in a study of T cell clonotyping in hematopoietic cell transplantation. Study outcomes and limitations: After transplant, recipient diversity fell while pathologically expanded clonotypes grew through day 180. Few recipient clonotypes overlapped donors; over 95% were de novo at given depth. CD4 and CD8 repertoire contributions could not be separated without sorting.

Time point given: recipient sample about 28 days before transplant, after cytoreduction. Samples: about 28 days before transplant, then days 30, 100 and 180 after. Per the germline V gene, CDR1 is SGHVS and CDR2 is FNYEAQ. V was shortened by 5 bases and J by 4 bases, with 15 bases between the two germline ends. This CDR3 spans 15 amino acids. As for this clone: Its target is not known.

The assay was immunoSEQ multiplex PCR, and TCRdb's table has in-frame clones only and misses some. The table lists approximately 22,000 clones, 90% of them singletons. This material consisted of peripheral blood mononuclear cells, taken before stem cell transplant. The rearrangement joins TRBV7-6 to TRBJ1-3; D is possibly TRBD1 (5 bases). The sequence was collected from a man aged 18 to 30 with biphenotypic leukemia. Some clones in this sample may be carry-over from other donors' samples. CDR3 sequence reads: CASSQRRGEGNTIYF. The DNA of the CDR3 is TGTGCCAGCAGCCAACGGAGAGGGGAGGGAAACACCATATATTTT.